This passage covers 23 T cell receptor beta chains from one sample sequenced in a study of radiotherapy plus CTLA-4 blockade in lung cancer. Sequencing used immunoSEQ multiplex PCR; TCRdb keeps in-frame clones, though not all of them. This sample has more than 95,000 clones; about four fifths occur once, and the top ten carry roughly 2.8%. Sample: peripheral blood, taken from a patient treated with radiotherapy plus ipilimumab. Receptor source: a human donor with non-small cell lung cancer who had a partial response to radiotherapy plus ipilimumab. Some clones in this sample may be carry-over from other donors' samples.

V and J are TRBV19 and TRBJ1-6, with D possibly TRBD1 on 6 matching bases. Trimming took off 7 bases at V and 9 bases at J, with 22 bases between the two ends. The CDR3 runs to 16 residues. Germline V gene lookup returns CDR1 LNHDA and CDR2 SQIVND (reference sequence). CDR3 amino acids: CASTTSNGQRFSPLHF. CDR3 in DNA: TGTGCCAGTACCACTTCGAATGGACAGCGTTTTTCACCCCTCCACTTT.

This clone was picked up one time. The chain joins TRBV10-2 to TRBJ2-7, with D hard to call. This CDR3 contains 14 residues. V gave up 7 bases and J gave up 4 bases, with 17 bases separating them. Germline V gene sequence: CDR1 WSHSY, CDR2 SAAADI. CDR3 nucleotide sequence: TGCGCCAGCACCCCACACTCGAGGCAGTACGAGCAGTACTTC. As protein: CASTPHSRQYEQYF.

V and J are TRBV5-1 and TRBJ2-7, with a tentative D call TRBD2 (6 bases). The CDR3 spans 16 residues. Germline lookup yields CDR1 SGHRS and CDR2 YFSETQ. The V and J ends lost 4 bases and 4 bases respectively, with 21 bases between them. The CDR3 loop is CASSVGTPAPEYEQYF. DNA for the CDR3: TGCGCCAGCAGCGTCGGGACTCCAGCGCCCGAATACGAGCAGTACTTC.

The chain is built from TRBV29-1 and TRBJ2-1, with TRBD1 matching over 7 bases. Losses at the gene ends were 2 bases for V and 5 bases for J; bases not matched to a gene: 9. This CDR3 is 15 amino acids long. Germline-derived CDR1 and CDR2 are SQVTM and ANQGSEA. CDR3 residues: CSVEMTGTKDNEQFF. CDR3 bases: TGCAGCGTTGAAATGACAGGGACAAAGGACAATGAGCAGTTCTTC.

The chain carries TRBV18 and TRBJ1-3; D gene uncertain. Trimming cost V 0 bases and J 8 bases, with 8 bases left between them. This CDR3 is built from 13 residues. The germline V gene encodes CDR1 KGHSH and CDR2 LQKENI. The CDR3 DNA follows: TGTGCCAGCTCACCACCACAGAGGGACACCATATATTTT. Translation: CASSPPQRDTIYF.

V and J are TRBV5-1 and TRBJ1-5, with TRBD1 identical over 7 bases. Germline CDR1 reads SGHRS; CDR2 reads YFSETQ. The CDR3 covers 14 residues. Trimming removed 0 bases from V and 6 bases from J; junction bases left unmatched: 3. CDR3 sequence: CASSLGDRSQPQHF. The CDR3 coding sequence is TGCGCCAGCAGCTTGGGGGACAGAAGTCAGCCCCAGCATTTT.

This chain links TRBV7-2 with TRBJ2-5, with 9 nucleotides matching TRBD2. Germline lookup yields CDR1 SGHTA and CDR2 FQGNSA. The V segment lost 3 bases and the J segment 5 bases; nucleotides outside the gene matches: 7. The CDR3 sequence is 15 residues long. The CDR3 sequence is CASSLGGGGAETQYF. Here the CDR3 DNA reads TGTGCCAGCAGCTTGGGAGGCGGGGGGGCGGAGACCCAGTACTTC.

The chain couples TRBV7-6 to TRBJ2-1, with 8 bases identical to TRBD2. J was trimmed by 5 bases and V by 2 bases; bases with no gene match: 8. The CDR3 runs to 16 residues. CDR1 is SGHVS, CDR2 FNYEAQ, per germline. CDR3 DNA sequence: TGTGCCAGCAGCTTAAATCAAGCGGGGGCGCACAATGAGCAGTTCTTC. Its protein is CASSLNQAGAHNEQFF. Full variable domain (outside the CDR3, taken from reference TRBV7-6 and TRBJ2-1): GAGVSQSPRYKVTKRGQDVALRCDPISGHVSLYWYRQALGQGPEFLTYFNYEAQQDKSGLPNDRFSAERPEGSISTLTIQRTEQRDSAMYRCASSLNQAGAHNEQFFGPGTRLTVL.

The V and J genes are TRBV7-2 and TRBJ2-5; 10 bases line up with TRBD2. The J call may not be correct, given that the DNA end is closer to TRBJ2-7. This CDR3 is built from 14 residues. Looked up from germline, CDR1 is SGHTA and CDR2 is FQGNSA. The CDR3 region is CASSLMGTSDEQYF. The CDR3 DNA is TGTGCCAGCAGCCTCATGGGGACTAGCGACGAGCAGTACTTC.

V usage is TRBV6-1 and J usage is TRBJ1-4, with TRBD1 as a possible D gene (6 bases). Germline V gene lookup returns CDR1 MNHNS and CDR2 SASEGT. CDR3 length equals 15 residues. Trimming pared 3 bases from V and 4 bases from J, leaving 12 bases between. This chain's CDR3 is CASSDSTGGNEKLFF. The CDR3 region has the DNA TGTGCCAGCAGTGATTCGACAGGCGGTAATGAAAAACTGTTTTTT.

V and J are TRBV2 and TRBJ2-3; D possibly corresponds to TRBD1 (5 bases). The germline CDR1 and CDR2 sequences are SNHLY and FYNNEI. Trimming removed 10 bases at V and 2 bases at J, with 10 bases between. The CDR3 runs to 12 residues. CDR3 nucleotide sequence: TGTGCCATCTCGGACAACACAGATACGCAGTATTTT. This encodes CAISDNTDTQYF. Variable domain in full (rest from reference TRBV2 and TRBJ2-3): EPEVTQTPSHQVTQMGQEVILRCVPISNHLYFYWYRQILGQKVEFLVSFYNNEISEKSEIFDDQFSVERPDGSNFTLKIRSTKLEDSAMYFCAISDNTDTQYFGPGTRLTVL.

This sequence joins TRBV28 and TRBJ2-7; D is ambiguous. The CDR3 has 14 residues. Germline V CDR1 and CDR2: MDHEN, SYDVKM. V shed 4 bases and J shed 6 bases, with 16 bases lying between them. The CDR3 DNA reads as TGTGCCAGCAGTTCGCCGACTCTCCAAGGCGAGCAGTACTTC. It encodes CASSSPTLQGEQYF.

The rearrangement joins TRBV10-2 to TRBJ2-1, with 7 bases fitting TRBD2. The germline V gene has CDR1 WSHSY and CDR2 SAAADI. After removal of 9 bases from V and 7 bases from J, the junction contained 9 bases not matched to a gene. The CDR3 length is 13 residues. For the CDR3, the DNA is TGCGCCAGTTCGTTAGCGGGTACAAATGAGCAGTTCTTC. It encodes CASSLAGTNEQFF.

The chain combines TRBV11-1 with TRBJ2-2; no clear D. The CDR3 length is 15 residues. CDR1 SGHAT and CDR2 FQDESV come from the germline V gene (reference sequence). Deletions cut 2 bases from V and 0 bases from J, with 7 bases between. CDR3 protein: CASSLQFSNTGELFF. The CDR3 DNA reads TGTGCCAGCAGCTTACAGTTTTCGAACACCGGGGAGCTGTTTTTT.

Only one count was recorded for this clone. This sequence joins TRBV11-2 and TRBJ2-5, with 8 bases matching TRBD2. The germline V gene has CDR1 SGHAT and CDR2 FQNNGV. This CDR3 region has 16 residues. V lost 1 base and J lost 5; bases outside the gene matches: 9. The DNA of the CDR3 is TGTGCCAGCAGCTTAGGTGGATTAGCGGGAACGGAGACCCAGTACTTC. This gives the protein CASSLGGLAGTETQYF.

The chain combines TRBV19 with TRBJ1-5; D may be TRBD1 (5 bases). Germline V lookup: CDR1 LNHDA, CDR2 SQIVND (reference sequence). V lost 7 bases to trimming and J lost 4 bases, with 17 bases between them. The CDR3 spans 15 residues. CDR3 nucleotide sequence: TGTGCCAGTACGAAAGGGGCCGGGGGGAATCAGCCCCAGCATTTT. Encoded protein: CASTKGAGGNQPQHF.

This chain links TRBV6-5 with TRBJ2-3, with 10 bases matching TRBD2. CDR1 is MNHEY, CDR2 SVGAGI, per germline. Trimming removed 6 bases from V and 2 bases from J; junction bases left unmatched: 5. There are 15 residues in the CDR3. CDR3 region: CASSRSGRATDTQYF. For the CDR3, the DNA is TGTGCCAGCAGCCGAAGCGGGAGGGCCACAGATACGCAGTATTTT.

This chain links TRBV4-3 with TRBJ1-3, with unresolved D. This CDR3 region has 16 residues. Looked up from germline, CDR1 is LGHNA and CDR2 is YSLEER. Trimming removed 0 bases at V and 0 bases at J, with 9 bases between. DNA of the CDR3: TGCGCCAGCAGCCAAGACCTAAGCGGCTCTGGAAACACCATATATTTT. Translated, it gives CASSQDLSGSGNTIYF.

J is TRBJ2-5 and V is TRBV2, with a weak D call TRBD2 (5 bases). The length of the CDR3 is 14 residues. Trimming shortened V by 4 bases and J by 4 bases, and 13 bases separated the two germline ends. Per the germline V gene, CDR1 is SNHLY and CDR2 is FYNNEI. This chain's CDR3 is CASSGRAGVETQYF. Here the CDR3 DNA reads TGTGCCAGCAGTGGGAGAGCCGGGGTAGAGACCCAGTACTTC.

This chain joins TRBV9 and TRBJ1-1; no reliable D call. CDR1 is SGDLS and CDR2 is YYNGEE in the germline V gene. Trimming removed 1 base at V and 1 base at J, with 5 bases between. The length of the CDR3 is 13 residues. The CDR3 spells CASSVHQNTEAFF. The CDR3 bases are TGTGCCAGCAGCGTACATCAGAACACTGAAGCTTTCTTT.

This chain links TRBV15 with TRBJ2-3; 12 bases fit TRBD2. Germline CDR1 reads LNHNV; CDR2 reads YYDKDF (reference sequence). This CDR3 is built from 18 residues. Trimming took 1 base from V and 1 from J; bases not matched to a gene: 6. CDR3 nucleotides: TGTGCCACCAGCAGAGTTCTAGCGGGGGGGCCCCGCACAGATACGCAGTATTTT. Translated, it gives CATSRVLAGGPRTDTQYF.

The chain has TRBV5-4 and TRBJ1-1; 11 bases are a match to TRBD1. Germline V lookup: CDR1 SGHNT, CDR2 YYREEE (reference sequence). V dropped 0 bases and J dropped 1; count of bases not matched to a gene: 11. The CDR3 is made up of 19 amino acids. The CDR3 loop reads CASSLGGWTGGFGNTEAFF. The DNA for the CDR3 is TGTGCCAGCAGCTTGGGGGGCTGGACAGGGGGCTTCGGGAACACTGAAGCTTTCTTT.

The chain uses TRBV5-6 and TRBJ2-7; 10 bases agree with TRBD1. Per germline, CDR1 SGHDT and CDR2 YYEEEE. V dropped 4 bases and J dropped 3; count of bases not matched to a gene: 7. The CDR3 is 15 residues long. The CDR3 sequence is CASSSGTGVIYEQYF. The CDR3 bases are TGTGCCAGCAGCAGCGGGACAGGGGTTATCTACGAGCAGTACTTC. Combining the CDR3 with reference TRBV5-6 and TRBJ2-7 gives the whole variable domain DAGVTQSPTHLIKTRGQQVTLRCSPKSGHDTVSWYQQALGQGPQFIFQYYEEEERQRGNFPDRFSGHQFPNYSSELNVNALLLGDSALYLCASSSGTGVIYEQYFGPGTRLTVT.